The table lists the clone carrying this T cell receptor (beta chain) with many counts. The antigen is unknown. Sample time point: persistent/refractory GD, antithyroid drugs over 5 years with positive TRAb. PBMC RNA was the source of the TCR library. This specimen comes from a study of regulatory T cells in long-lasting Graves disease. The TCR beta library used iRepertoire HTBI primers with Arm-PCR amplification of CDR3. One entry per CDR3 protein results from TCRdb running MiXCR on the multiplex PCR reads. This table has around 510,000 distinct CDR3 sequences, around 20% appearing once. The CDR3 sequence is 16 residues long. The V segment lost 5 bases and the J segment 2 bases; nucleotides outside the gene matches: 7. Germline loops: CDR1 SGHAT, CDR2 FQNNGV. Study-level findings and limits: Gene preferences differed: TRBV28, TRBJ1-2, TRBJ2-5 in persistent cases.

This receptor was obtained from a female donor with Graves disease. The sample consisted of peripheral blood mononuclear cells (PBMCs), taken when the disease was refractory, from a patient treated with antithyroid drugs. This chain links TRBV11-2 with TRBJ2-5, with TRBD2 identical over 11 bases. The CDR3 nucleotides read TGTGCCAGCAGCCCCGGGACTAGCGGAGAGCAAGAGACCCAGTACTTC. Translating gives CASSPGTSGEQETQYF.